These T cell receptor beta chains were read from a single sample in a study of cytomegalovirus exposure and HLA in healthy donors. Produced via immunoSEQ multiplex PCR; TCRdb's table is partial and in-frame only. The sample carries 200,000 to 300,000 clones, roughly 81% recorded once. The sequenced material came from PBMCs. The receptor source for this set is a woman in her thirties or forties in good health and CMV-seropositive. CDR3s include the opening cysteine and the closing phenylalanine or tryptophan. Fields, in order: D gene, V gene, CDR3 length, clone size, J gene, CDR3 protein, CDR3 DNA. D genes are given only for firm matches. Where a row states a size, it is once, few, many or the class of an expanded clone; other rows omit it.

>NA|TRBV7-2|14|NA|TRBJ2-7
CASSLGAGPYEQYF
TGTGCCAGCAGCTTAGGGGCAGGCCCCTACGAGCAGTACTTC
>NA|TRBV5-6|15|NA|TRBJ2-6
CASSLAFSGANVLTF
TGTGCCAGCAGCTTGGCTTTCTCTGGGGCCAACGTCCTGACTTTC
>NA|TRBV6-5|15|NA|TRBJ1-6
CASSVTRQANSPLHF
TGTGCCAGCAGTGTTACTCGACAGGCTAATTCACCCCTCCACTTT
>NA|TRBV18|15|NA|TRBJ2-2
CASSPLQGNSGELFF
TGTGCCAGCTCACCACTTCAGGGAAACTCCGGGGAGCTGTTTTTT
>TRBD1|TRBV5-3|18|NA|TRBJ1-4
CARSLIQLRQGLWEKLFF
TGTGCCAGAAGCTTGATCCAACTACGACAGGGACTTTGGGAAAAACTGTTTTTT
>TRBD1|TRBV28|15|NA|TRBJ1-5
CASSSMTGINQPQHF
TGTGCCAGCAGTTCCATGACAGGGATAAATCAGCCCCAGCATTTT
>TRBD1|TRBV7-9|15|once|TRBJ2-7
CASSRAGQGWNEQYF
TGTGCCAGCAGCCGAGCGGGACAGGGGTGGAACGAGCAGTACTTC
>NA|TRBV4-3|13|NA|TRBJ1-1
CASSLTQGTEAFF
TGCGCCAGCAGCCTGACACAGGGAACTGAAGCTTTCTTT
>TRBD1|TRBV5-5|14|NA|TRBJ2-1
CASSGGQAYNKQFF
TGTGCCAGCAGCGGGGGACAGGCCTACAATAAGCAGTTCTTC
>NA|TRBV18|17|NA|TRBJ2-1
CASSPSQERVLFNEQFF
TGTGCCAGCTCGCCAAGTCAGGAGCGGGTATTGTTCAATGAGCAGTTCTTC
>NA|TRBV30|12|NA|TRBJ1-4
CAWGGNNEKLFF
TGTGCCTGGGGGGGGAATAATGAAAAACTGTTTTTT
>TRBD2|TRBV7-9|18|NA|TRBJ2-7
CASSFGTSGTTLVSEQYF
TGTGCCAGCAGCTTCGGGACTAGCGGGACCACCTTAGTGAGCGAGCAGTACTTC
>TRBD1|TRBV27|16|NA|TRBJ1-5
CASSLSGQGSNQPQHF
TGTGCCAGCAGTTTATCTGGACAGGGGAGCAATCAGCCCCAGCATTTT
>NA|TRBV5-1|13|NA|TRBJ1-1
CASSFRGNTEAFF
TGCGCCAGCAGCTTTAGGGGGAACACTGAAGCTTTCTTT
>NA|TRBV7-2|13|NA|TRBJ1-5
CASSLQLNQPQHF
TGTGCCAGCAGCTTGCAGTTAAATCAGCCCCAGCATTTT
>TRBD2|TRBV11-1|14|NA|TRBJ2-7
CASSARGGLDEQYF
TGTGCCAGCAGCGCACGGGGGGGGCTCGACGAGCAGTACTTC
>NA|TRBV20-1|9|few|TRBJ1-2
CSPDYGYTF
TGCAGTCCAGACTATGGCTACACCTTC
>NA|TRBV10-3|14|once|TRBJ2-5
CAISESQGGETQYF
TGTGCCATCAGTGAGTCCCAGGGTGGGGAGACCCAGTACTTC
>TRBD2|TRBV2|14|NA|TRBJ2-5
CASSDTSDQETQYF
TGTGCCAGCAGCGATACTAGCGACCAAGAGACCCAGTACTTC
>NA|TRBV19|13|NA|TRBJ2-5
CASSISGRETQYF
TGTGCCAGTAGTATTTCGGGGAGGGAGACCCAGTACTTC
>TRBD2|TRBV27|17|NA|TRBJ2-3
CASSWSGRDYGVDTQYF
TGTGCCAGCAGTTGGAGCGGGAGGGACTATGGTGTAGATACGCAGTATTTT
>NA|TRBV14|13|NA|TRBJ2-1
CASSPFFANEQFF
TGTGCCAGCAGCCCCTTTTTCGCGAATGAGCAGTTCTTC
>NA|TRBV25-1|15|NA|TRBJ1-2
CASSEPRGIVDGYTF
TGTGCCAGCAGTGAACCTCGGGGTATAGTCGATGGCTACACCTTC
>NA|TRBV5-6|14|NA|TRBJ2-7
CASSLALATYEQYF
TGTGCCAGCAGCTTGGCCCTAGCGACCTACGAGCAGTACTTC
>TRBD1|TRBV30|17|NA|TRBJ1-5
CAWSAGTGGRGNQPQHF
TGTGCCTGGAGCGCCGGGACAGGGGGCCGAGGCAATCAGCCCCAGCATTTT
>NA|TRBV27|15|NA|TRBJ1-2
CASSPPGGINYGYTF
TGTGCCAGCAGTCCCCCCGGGGGAATCAACTATGGCTACACCTTC
>TRBD1|TRBV6-1|15|NA|TRBJ2-7
CASSDRGTGNHEQYF
TGTGCCAGCAGTGATAGGGGGACAGGGAACCACGAGCAGTACTTC
>NA|TRBV28|15|NA|TRBJ1-4
CASSLSTASNEKLFF
TGTGCCAGCAGTCTCTCGACAGCCTCTAATGAAAAACTGTTTTTT
>TRBD2|TRBV7-2|13|NA|TRBJ2-7
CASTALAGSEQYF
TGTGCCAGCACCGCCTTAGCGGGATCCGAGCAGTACTTC
>NA|TRBV15|15|once|TRBJ1-1
CATSGETGWNTEAFF
TGTGCCACCAGCGGGGAGACAGGTTGGAACACTGAAGCTTTCTTT
>NA|TRBV7-9|19|NA|TRBJ2-1
CASSLPLVFRDKRNNEQFF
TGTGCCAGCAGCTTACCCTTAGTCTTCCGGGACAAAAGAAACAATGAGCAGTTCTTC
>NA|TRBV4-2|17|NA|TRBJ1-6
CASSQGRLGRGLSPLHF
TGTGCCAGCAGCCAGGGTCGCCTCGGACGAGGGCTTTCACCCCTCCACTTT
>NA|TRBV7-9|15|NA|TRBJ1-3
CASSLQVDSGNTIYF
TGTGCCAGCAGCTTGCAGGTCGACTCTGGAAACACCATATATTTT
>NA|TRBV7-6|13|NA|TRBJ2-1
CASSSDWYNEQFF
TGTGCCAGCAGCTCGGACTGGTACAATGAGCAGTTCTTC
>NA|TRBV5-1|14|few|TRBJ2-7
CASSLEGRVYEQYF
TGCGCCAGCAGCTTGGAGGGCAGGGTGTACGAGCAGTACTTC
>TRBD2|TRBV28|16|NA|TRBJ2-3
CASGGGLAGGPDTQYF
TGTGCCAGCGGGGGGGGCCTAGCGGGAGGCCCAGATACGCAGTATTTT
>NA|TRBV18|14|once|TRBJ2-7
CASSPTGLTFEQYF
TGTGCCAGCTCACCGACGGGACTGACTTTCGAGCAGTACTTC
>TRBD1|TRBV19|13|NA|TRBJ2-5
CASKPRGTETQYF
TGTGCCAGTAAGCCCAGGGGGACGGAGACCCAGTACTTC
>NA|TRBV5-4|14|NA|TRBJ1-2
CASSAPRGIHGYTF
TGTGCCAGCAGCGCCCCGAGGGGGATTCATGGCTACACCTTC
>TRBD1|TRBV5-1|15|NA|TRBJ2-7
CASSYTGTGGYEQYF
TGCGCCAGCAGCTATACCGGGACAGGGGGGTACGAGCAGTACTTC
>TRBD1|TRBV28|12|NA|TRBJ1-2
CASRTGGYGYTF
TGTGCCAGCAGGACAGGGGGCTATGGCTACACCTTC
>NA|TRBV5-1|13|few|TRBJ2-2
CASRLGGFGELFF
TGCGCCAGCCGCCTCGGGGGTTTCGGGGAGCTGTTTTTT
>NA|TRBV12-5|13|NA|TRBJ2-1
CASGWGVYNEQFF
TGTGCTAGTGGTTGGGGAGTCTACAATGAGCAGTTCTTC